The entry below gives a single T cell receptor beta chain sequence along with its context. Its antigen is as yet unknown. Sequencing was performed with immunoSEQ multiplex PCR; in TCRdb, only in-frame clones are kept and a portion is missing. The sample consists of about 47,000 clones, roughly 88% of them appearing once. This sample was taken from a study of OX40 agonist ivuxolimab in advanced cancers. In the study overall: Partial responses were achieved by three patients, of whom one had hepatocellular carcinoma and two had cutaneous melanoma. Study-level points and caveats: The average count of expanded clones was higher among CD8+ T cells than among CD4+. Within 6 weeks, CD4+ and CD8+ blood T cells expanded clonally at 0.1 to 3.0 mg/kg.

People who had autoimmune disease history or systemic immunosuppression were excluded. Germline CDR1 is MGHRA and CDR2 is YSYEKL. CDR3 length: 16 amino acids. The V segment lost 1 base and the J segment 9 bases; nucleotides outside the gene matches: 11. This rearrangement joins TRBV4-1 to TRBJ1-5; 8 nucleotides agree with TRBD1. The clonotype was recovered from an adult with an advanced solid tumor such as melanoma, head and neck, liver or kidney cancer. This specimen was CD4+ or CD8+ T cells sorted from blood, taken in a trial of the OX40 agonist ivuxolimab. In DNA, the CDR3 is TGCGCCAGCAGCCAAGGCTCTGGACAGGGAAAGACGCCCCAGCATTTT. Protein: CASSQGSGQGKTPQHF.